The subject of this entry is one T cell receptor beta chain. These data are taken from a study of blood T cell repertoires in COVID-19. Patients in Seattle were enrolled during active infection, then followed longitudinally. The authors' processing: By means of reference gene primer amplification, nucleated cell counts were estimated. Only in-frame clones appear in the TCRdb table, and some are missing; sequencing was by immunoSEQ multiplex PCR. V and J calls and clone size are given by that table; D and trimming were obtained from the DNA. The repertoire holds some 180,000 clones, with approximately 91% as singletons. Germline values: CDR1 SGHNT, CDR2 YYREEE (reference sequence). The CDR3 spans 14 residues. Deletions cut 0 bases from V and 4 bases from J, with 8 bases between.

This chain links TRBV5-4 with TRBJ1-3, with D tentatively TRBD1 (5 bases). Sequencing was carried out using peripheral blood. The origin of this receptor is a man aged 18 to 35 with COVID-19, enrolled during active disease. In nucleotides, the CDR3 is TGTGCCAGCAGCTTGGCAGGGATCGGAAACACCATATATTTT. Its translation is CASSLAGIGNTIYF.